This entry concerns a single T cell receptor (beta chain). A single record per CDR3 protein comes from TCRdb applying MiXCR to the 5' RACE reads. The repertoire has about 250,000 distinct CDR3 sequences, approximately 15% of them found once; the top ten carry 2.1%. CDR3 size: 15 residues. Germline V CDR1 and CDR2: LGHDT, YNNKEL (reference sequence). The V gene lost 0 bases and the J gene lost 2 bases, with 11 bases spanning the gap. The source of the sample is a study of T-cell memory formation after mild COVID-19. J is TRBJ2-7 and V is TRBV3-1, with TRBD1 as a possible D gene (5 bases). The TCR was taken from an adult woman who had mild COVID-19 (a few samples of this study predate the infection). Cell type and time point are not known. The sample taken for sequencing was PBMCs or a T cell subset sorted from them (not recorded which). This CDR3 is CASSQEGQLPYEQYF. The CDR3 DNA follows: TGTGCCAGCAGCCAAGAAGGACAACTGCCCTACGAGCAGTACTTC.